The 5 T cell receptor beta chains reported below all come from one sample, sequenced in a study of T cell repertoires in cytomegalovirus infection. Antigens of these TCRs are unknown. MiXCR, applied by TCRdb to the reads, yields one record per CDR3 protein. The sample yields about 900,000 distinct CDR3 sequences, around a third seen once. This sample comprised cultured CD8+ T cells from PBMCs, obtained from culture after CMV antigen stimulation. The receptors originated from a human donor in good health (CMV status not recorded). Some clones in this sample may be carry-over from other donors' samples.

The genes are TRBV19 and TRBJ2-1, with 10 bases matching TRBD2. The CDR3 is made up of 17 amino acids. V lost 5 bases and J lost 0; bases outside the gene matches: 7. Germline V gene data show CDR1 as LNHDA and CDR2 as SQIVND (reference sequence). CDR3 sequence reads: CASSPTSGTDSYNEQFF. CDR3 nucleotides: TGTGCCAGTAGTCCCACTAGCGGGACGGACTCCTACAATGAGCAGTTCTTC.

The rearrangement uses TRBV15 and TRBJ1-1, with D unclear. Trimming cost V 0 bases and J 4 bases, with 3 bases left between them. Germline lookup yields CDR1 LNHNV and CDR2 YYDKDF (reference sequence). The CDR3 has 12 amino acids. CDR3 coding DNA: TGTGCCACCAGCAGAGAAGGCACTGAAGCTTTCTTT. This encodes CATSREGTEAFF.

This clonotype was counted between two and nine times. The rearrangement uses TRBV7-9 and TRBJ2-1, with a tentative D call TRBD1 (5 bases). Trimming removed 5 bases at V and 5 bases at J, with 10 bases between. The CDR3 loop spans 13 amino acids. CDR1 and CDR2 (germline): SEHNR, FQNEAQ (reference sequence). For the CDR3, the DNA is TGTGCCAGCAGCCCTTGGACAAACAATGAGCAGTTCTTC. This gives the protein CASSPWTNNEQFF.

This clonotype was detected only a few times. The V call is TRBV7-2, the J call TRBJ1-5; D is unresolved. This CDR3 is 15 amino acids long. In germline, CDR1 is SGHTA, CDR2 FQGNSA. V lost 2 bases, J lost 3 bases, and 11 bases lay in between. DNA for the CDR3: TGTGCCAGCAGCTTATACCTCGAGTACAATCAGCCCCAGCATTTT. Amino acid sequence: CASSLYLEYNQPQHF.

Note on this clonotype: Compared with germline, one end of the junction differs, possibly owing to a read error. The rearrangement links TRBV4-1 to TRBJ2-1; 9 bases line up with TRBD2. Per germline, CDR1 MGHRA and CDR2 YSYEKL. There are 16 residues in the CDR3. The CDR3 loop is CASSQDSGGPGDEQFF. CDR3 nucleotide sequence: TGTGCCAGCAGCCAGGATAGCGGGGGACCTGGGGATGAGCAGTTCTTC.